The rows below give T cell receptor beta chains drawn from one sample of a study of blood T cells in healthy people across ages. TCRdb independently ran MiXCR on the 5' RACE reads; one entry per CDR3 protein. The table lists 780,000 or so distinct CDR3 sequences, 56% of them singletons. The specimen was blood. These receptors all stem from a man aged 40-50 years in good health. CDR3s include the opening cysteine and the closing phenylalanine or tryptophan. Fields, in order: V gene, CDR3 length, J gene, clone size, CDR3 protein. Part of the rows lack a size; the others show once, few, many or a class for expanded clones.

>TRBV9|14|TRBJ2-3|-
CASSVGPTADAQYF
>TRBV11-2|19|TRBJ2-1|once
CASSPALISASGINGEQFF
>TRBV25-1|17|TRBJ2-3|once
CASSESLDGPSADTQYF
>TRBV7-9|15|TRBJ2-7|-
CASSPGHLGSYEQYF
>TRBV27|14|TRBJ2-1|few
CASIGTKGYNEQFF
>TRBV3-1|15|TRBJ2-5|-
CASSQGRAPRETQYF
>TRBV4-3|16|TRBJ2-1|-
CASSQRLAGTLGEQFF
>TRBV27|15|-|once
CASRLAGTGAYEQYF
>TRBV6-2/TRBV6-3|13|-|-
CASSVSRGDEQYF
>TRBV6-6|14|TRBJ1-4|-
CASSLGSGREKLFF
>TRBV7-2|14|TRBJ1-5|-
CASSPAAGAQPQHF
>TRBV4-1|14|TRBJ1-2|few
CASSHPGGAGAYTF
>TRBV6-5|15|TRBJ2-5|few
CASSYTGGAGETQYF
>TRBV5-1|16|TRBJ2-7|-
CASSQYGTGPEGEQYF
>TRBV5-1|15|-|-
CASSLAGGEVDEQYF
>TRBV25-1|17|TRBJ1-2|many
CASRQTGTGGPNYGYTF
>TRBV28|13|TRBJ2-3|-
CASKGTGGGTQYF
>TRBV2|13|TRBJ2-7|once
CASRYLLNYEQYF
>TRBV29-1|12|TRBJ1-5|-
CSVRTGLQPQHF
>TRBV6-2/TRBV6-3|13|TRBJ2-5|-
CASSRINQETQYF
>TRBV9|14|TRBJ2-1|-
CASSASLDRGEQFF
>TRBV5-1|13|TRBJ1-4|once
CASSIDLEGKLFF
>TRBV7-2|15|TRBJ1-2|-
CASSSSGQGFGGYTF
>TRBV6-1|13|TRBJ2-4|-
CASSDRERDIQYF
>TRBV6-5|14|TRBJ2-1|-
CASRGLSVPNEQFF
>TRBV21-1|14|TRBJ2-5|-
CASTIQGAQETQYF
>TRBV27|15|TRBJ2-3|few
CASSFLAAGTDTQYF
>TRBV12-3/TRBV12-4|14|TRBJ1-1|-
CATTRSGLGTEAFF
>TRBV15|13|TRBJ1-6|-
CATSRDENSPLHF
>TRBV7-3|15|TRBJ2-3|-
CASRSSGVSTDTQYF
>TRBV20-1|12|TRBJ1-2|-
CRGSGTNYGYTF
>TRBV9|15|TRBJ2-3|few
CASSVVGVSTDTQYF
>TRBV4-1|14|TRBJ2-7|-
CASSQEGQGDEQYF
>TRBV12-3/TRBV12-4|15|TRBJ2-5|-
CASSFGGGAGETQYF
>TRBV28|16|TRBJ1-5|few
CASSLLLGRGSQPQHF
>TRBV29-1|12|-|few
CSVVTGVYEQYF
>TRBV7-9|17|TRBJ2-7|-
CASSSIPLFGQVNEQYF
>TRBV5-1|15|TRBJ2-7|-
CASSSAGLEDNGQYF
>TRBV28|19|TRBJ2-7|-
CASSFAWTGERSRGYEQYF
>TRBV7-2|15|TRBJ2-3|-
CASRINTGGHDTQYF
>TRBV20-1|11|TRBJ2-3|-
CSAVGSDTQYF
>TRBV12-3/TRBV12-4|13|TRBJ1-5|-
CASRGQGTQPQHF
>TRBV29-1|13|TRBJ2-5|-
CSVEVGYQETQYF
>TRBV27|13|TRBJ2-5|few
CASSLAQNGNQYF
>TRBV29-1|13|TRBJ2-1|many
CSVLRTTSNEQFF
>TRBV20-1|13|TRBJ2-3|once
CSANGPLGDTQYF
>TRBV7-6|15|TRBJ2-1|-
CASSLVAGTWVEQFF
>TRBV28|15|TRBJ2-4|-
CASSRAGGPGNIQYF
>TRBV29-1|14|TRBJ1-1|-
CSVALGGDGTEAFF
>TRBV4-2|14|TRBJ2-1|-
CASSQTRAGGEQFF
>TRBV20-1|15|TRBJ2-3|-
CSARTDFSSTDTQYF
>TRBV6-2/TRBV6-3|17|TRBJ2-5|-
CASSYSSSAIFQETQYF
>TRBV6-6|11|TRBJ1-5|-
CASSSGHNQHF
>TRBV7-2|13|TRBJ2-1|-
CASSLVHRDSQFF